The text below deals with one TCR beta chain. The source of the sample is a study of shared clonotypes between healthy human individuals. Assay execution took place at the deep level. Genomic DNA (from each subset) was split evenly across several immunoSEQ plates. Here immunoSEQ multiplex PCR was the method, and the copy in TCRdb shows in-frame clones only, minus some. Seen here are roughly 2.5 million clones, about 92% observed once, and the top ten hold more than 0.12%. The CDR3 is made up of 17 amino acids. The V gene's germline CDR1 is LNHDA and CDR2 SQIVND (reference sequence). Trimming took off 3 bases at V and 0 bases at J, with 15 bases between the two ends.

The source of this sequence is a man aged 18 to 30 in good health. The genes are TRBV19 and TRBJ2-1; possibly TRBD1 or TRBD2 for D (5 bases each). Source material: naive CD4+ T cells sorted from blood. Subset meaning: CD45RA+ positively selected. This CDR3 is CASSIRGATSSYNEQFF. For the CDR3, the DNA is TGTGCCAGTAGTATCAGAGGGGCGACAAGCTCCTACAATGAGCAGTTCTTC.